The clone carrying this T cell receptor (beta chain) was found many times. Its target is not known. This record comes from a study of metastatic and nonmetastatic thyroid tumors. Study-wide background: Across blood and tumor or nodule tissue, repertoires from malignant and benign thyroid patients were compared with one another. Study-level results: The reported finding was significantly higher TCR beta diversity in malignant thyroid tumors relative to benign nodules, in blood and tumor.

TCRdb re-called the PCR reads via MiXCR. The table shows around 28,000 clones, with about an eighth occurring only once. Between the trimmed V and J ends, which lost 6 bases and 5 bases, there was a span of 13 bases. The CDR3 sequence is 14 residues long. Germline assignment: CDR1 LGHNT and CDR2 FRNRAP. Thyroid surgery was preceded by no treatment in any patient. The sequenced sample was blood. The sequence derives from a female donor with papillary thyroid cancer or a benign thyroid nodule (not recorded which). Some clones in this sample may be carry-over from other donors' samples. V usage is TRBV12-5 and J usage is TRBJ1-4, with D perhaps TRBD1 (6 bases). CDR3 region: CASGRRGGNEKLFF. The DNA for the CDR3 is TGTGCTAGTGGCCGGAGGGGGGGGAATGAAAAACTGTTTTTT.